The 14 T cell receptor beta chains given below trace back to one sample, sequenced in a study of T cell repertoires in cytomegalovirus infection. From the reads, TCRdb called clonotypes with MiXCR, one entry per CDR3 protein. The sample includes hundreds of thousands of distinct CDR3 sequences, around 18% of them seen just once. Sequenced input: PBMCs. The receptors stem from a human donor in good health (CMV status not recorded). Some clones in this sample may be carry-over from other donors' samples.

The V and J genes are TRBV7-9 and TRBJ2-3; 8 bases fit TRBD2. The CDR3 has 15 residues. Unmatched junction bases numbered 6, after V lost 5 bases and J lost 2 bases. Germline V gives CDR1 SEHNR, CDR2 FQNEAQ (reference sequence). The CDR3 spells CASSLRGATTDTQYF. CDR3 bases: TGTGCCAGCAGCCTGCGGGGGGCCACCACAGATACGCAGTATTTT. The complete variable domain, with remaining parts taken from reference TRBV7-9 and TRBJ2-3, reads DTGVSQNPRHKITKRGQNVTFRCDPISEHNRLYWYRQTLGQGPEFLTYFQNEAQLEKSRLLSDRFSAERPKGSFSTLEIQRTEQGDSAMYLCASSLRGATTDTQYFGPGTRLTVL.

This sequence joins TRBV24-1 and TRBJ1-5, with D hard to call. V lost 3 bases, J lost 4 bases, and 9 bases lay in between. The CDR3 extends over 14 amino acids. CDR1 KGHDR and CDR2 SFDVKD come from the germline V gene. The CDR3, as DNA: TGTGCCACCAGTGATGCCGGATCTAATCAGCCCCAGCATTTT. Residues: CATSDAGSNQPQHF.

Many counts were recorded for this clonotype. J is TRBJ2-3 and V is TRBV11-2, with 7 bases that match TRBD2. V lost 5 bases to trimming and J lost 4 bases; unmatched junction nucleotides: 12. The germline gives CDR1 SGHAT, CDR2 FQNNGV. The CDR3 extends over 16 amino acids. The CDR3 protein is CASSRGAGVTADTQYF. Written as DNA, the CDR3 is TGTGCCAGCAGCCGTGGTGCGGGAGTGACCGCAGATACGCAGTATTTT.

CDR3 in amino acids: CASSPTGARNEQFF. The DNA of the CDR3 is TGTGCCAGCAGCCCCACGGGGGCGCGTAATGAGCAGTTCTTC. This chain links TRBV3-1 with TRBJ2-1; D possibly matches TRBD1 or TRBD2 (6 bases each). Germline V gives CDR1 LGHDT, CDR2 YNNKEL (reference sequence). This CDR3 region has 14 residues. The V and J ends lost 4 bases and 7 bases respectively, with 14 bases between them.

The chain is built from TRBV5-6 and TRBJ2-3; D is undetermined. The CDR3 covers 13 residues. Germline CDR1 reads SGHDT; CDR2 reads YYEEEE. The V gene lost 0 bases and the J gene lost 3 bases, with 5 bases spanning the gap. The CDR3 loop is CASSLDKTDTQYF. CDR3 nucleotide sequence: TGTGCCAGCAGCTTGGACAAGACAGATACGCAGTATTTT.

This clonotype was counted at least ten times. The gene calls are TRBV6-1 and TRBJ2-3, with D perhaps given as TRBD1 or TRBD2 (5 bases each). Trimming cost V 2 bases and J 5 bases, with 14 bases left between them. CDR3 length: 15 amino acids. The germline gives CDR1 MNHNS, CDR2 SASEGT. Here the CDR3 reads CASSETMGVLDTQYF. As DNA, the CDR3 is TGTGCCAGCAGTGAAACCATGGGGGTATTAGATACGCAGTATTTT.

DNA for the CDR3: TGTGCCAGCAGTTACACGGGCTCCGACACAGATACGCAGTATTTT. This sequence encodes CASSYTGSDTDTQYF. The chain carries TRBV6-5 and TRBJ2-3; D remains ambiguous. From germline, CDR1 is MNHEY and CDR2 SVGAGI. The V end lost 2 bases, the J end lost 2 bases, and 11 bases lay between the germline ends. The CDR3 runs to 15 residues.

This clonotype was recorded at least ten times. J is TRBJ2-1 and V is TRBV7-2; D is unclear. This CDR3 spans 15 amino acids. Deletions cut 5 bases from V and 5 bases from J, with 16 bases between. Germline-derived CDR1 and CDR2 are SGHTA and FQGNSA. The CDR3: CASSRALAADNEQFF. CDR3 nucleotides: TGTGCCAGCAGCCGCGCCCTGGCGGCAGACAATGAGCAGTTCTTC.

The chain couples TRBV7-9 to TRBJ1-3; D call uncertain. CDR3 length: 12 amino acids. V lost 6 bases and J lost 8, with 11 bases in between. CDR1 is SEHNR, CDR2 FQNEAQ, per germline (reference sequence). CDR3: CASRGGLHTIYF. The DNA for the CDR3 is TGTGCCAGCAGAGGAGGACTTCACACCATATATTTT.

The V gene is TRBV2, the J gene TRBJ1-2, with D tentatively TRBD1 (5 bases). In germline, CDR1 is SNHLY, CDR2 FYNNEI. The CDR3 runs to 13 residues. Trimming cost V 7 bases and J 5 bases, with 14 bases left between them. CDR3 region: CASKGPRWYGYTF. The CDR3 nucleotides read TGTGCCAGCAAGGGACCGAGGTGGTATGGCTACACCTTC.

The chain combines TRBV9 with TRBJ1-1; D is ambiguous. V lost 4 bases, J lost 2 bases, and 15 bases lay in between. The CDR3 is 15 residues long. Germline CDR1 and CDR2: SGDLS and YYNGEE. CDR3 sequence (DNA): TGTGCCAGCAGCCCACGGGCGGTTGTCAACACTGAAGCTTTCTTT. This gives the protein CASSPRAVVNTEAFF.

In its sample, this clonotype was seen a few times. The chain links TRBV28 to TRBJ2-3; D is possibly TRBD2 (5 bases). CDR1 is MDHEN and CDR2 is SYDVKM in the germline V gene. V was cut by 5 bases and J by 0 bases, with 15 bases left in between. The CDR3 is made up of 16 amino acids. CDR3 DNA: TGTGCCAGCAGTGGTACTAGAGGGTCTAGCACAGATACGCAGTATTTT. Encoded protein: CASSGTRGSSTDTQYF. Complete variable domain (other parts from reference TRBV28 and TRBJ2-3): DVKVTQSSRYLVKRTGEKVFLECVQDMDHENMFWYRQDPGLGLRLIYFSYDVKMKEKGDIPEGYSVSREKKERFSLILESASTNQTSMYLCASSGTRGSSTDTQYFGPGTRLTVL.

This clonotype has just a few counts. The chain links TRBV5-7 to TRBJ1-1; D gene uncertain. TRBV5-7 is an open reading frame, and its role is uncertain. The CDR3 has 13 residues. The V and J ends lost 6 bases and 0 bases respectively, with 9 bases between them. CDR3 coding DNA: TGTGCCAGCACGGACCTTCTGAACACTGAAGCTTTCTTT. Translated, it gives CASTDLLNTEAFF.

This clonotype was detected only a few times. This chain connects TRBV7-2 to TRBJ2-1; possible D gene TRBD1, 6 bases. The germline V and J ends were trimmed by 1 base and 2 bases, with 9 bases remaining between them. The CDR3 length is 15 residues. CDR1 SGHTA and CDR2 FQGNSA come from the germline V gene. The CDR3 DNA reads as TGTGCCAGCAGCTTAGTGGGGGCGCCCTACAATGAGCAGTTCTTC. Amino acid sequence: CASSLVGAPYNEQFF.